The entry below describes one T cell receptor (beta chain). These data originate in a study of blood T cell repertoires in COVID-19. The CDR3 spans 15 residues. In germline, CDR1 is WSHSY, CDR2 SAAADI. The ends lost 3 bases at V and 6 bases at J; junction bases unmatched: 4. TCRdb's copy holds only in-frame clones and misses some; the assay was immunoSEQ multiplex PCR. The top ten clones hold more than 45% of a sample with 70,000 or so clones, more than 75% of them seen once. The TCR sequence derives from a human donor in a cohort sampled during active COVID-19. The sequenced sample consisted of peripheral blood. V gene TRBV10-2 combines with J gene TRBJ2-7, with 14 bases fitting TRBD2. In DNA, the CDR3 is TGCGCCAGCAGTGAAGGACTAGCGGGAGGATCCGAGCAGTACTTC. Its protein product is CASSEGLAGGSEQYF.